Each of the 15 T cell receptor beta chains below was sequenced from the same sample in a study of spatial heterogeneity in lung cancer. The time point here: sample taken at primary tumor resection. The input material, whole RNA from tumor, nontumor lung or frozen PBMC, was sequenced unsorted. TCRdb recomputed calls from the 5' RACE reads with MiXCR, one row per CDR3 protein. The sample has approximately 92,000 distinct CDR3 sequences, approximately 12% seen once; the top ten hold under 50%. The sequenced sample was PBMCs, obtained at surgery. The receptor source for this set is a male donor with early-stage non-small cell lung cancer.

This clonotype has a handful of counts. This chain's CDR3 is CASSSDGTLREQYF. CDR3 DNA: TGTGCCAGCAGCTCAGACGGAACTCTGAGGGAGCAGTACTTC. This chain connects TRBV6-2 or TRBV6-3 to TRBJ2-7; D ambiguous. This CDR3 comprises 14 residues. The germline CDR1 and CDR2 sequences are MNHEY and SVGEGT. V was clipped by 6 bases and J by 7 bases, with 19 bases between them.

The chain combines TRBV10-3 with TRBJ1-1; D remains unclear. Germline values: CDR1 ENHRY, CDR2 SYGVKD. The CDR3 has 14 residues. The germline V and J ends were trimmed by 2 bases and 3 bases, with 10 bases remaining between them. The CDR3 reads CAISEVGRDTEAFF. CDR3 nucleotides: TGTGCCATCAGTGAGGTGGGCCGTGACACTGAAGCTTTCTTT.

Turning to this clonotype: A much more abundant neighbour one base away suggests this may be a read error. The rearrangement joins TRBV6-2 or TRBV6-3 to TRBJ2-1, with 11 bases matching TRBD2. The CDR3 sequence is 15 residues long. In germline, CDR1 is MNHEY, CDR2 SVGEGT. The V segment lost 10 bases and the J segment 4 bases; nucleotides outside the gene matches: 9. CDR3 nucleotide sequence: TGTGCCACCCGCCCACGGACTAGCGGGTACAATGAGCAGTTCTTC. Translating gives CATRPRTSGYNEQFF.

V and J are TRBV20-1 and TRBJ2-2; 8 bases match TRBD2. V dropped 3 bases and J dropped 4; count of bases not matched to a gene: 7. This CDR3 has 15 amino acids. Germline assignment: CDR1 DFQATT and CDR2 SNEGSKA (reference sequence). The CDR3 protein is CSASPASGSTGELFF. CDR3 coding DNA: TGCAGTGCTAGCCCCGCCAGCGGGAGCACCGGGGAGCTGTTTTTT.

The chain has TRBV4-1 and TRBJ2-3; D is undetermined. V was pared by 1 base and J by 8 bases, with 10 bases between. Germline V gives CDR1 MGHRA, CDR2 YSYEKL. The CDR3 covers 13 residues. The DNA of the CDR3 is TGCGCCAGCAGCCAAGTAGGCACCAGTACGCAGTATTTT. Translation gives CASSQVGTSTQYF.

On this clonotype: The CDR3 does not end in the conserved phenylalanine or tryptophan, so this is likely a read error. The chain uses TRBV7-3 and TRBJ2-4; no clear D gene. Trimming stripped 5 bases from V and 5 bases from J, with 10 bases between. Germline V gives CDR1 SGHTA, CDR2 FQGTGA. The CDR3 sequence is 13 residues long. CDR3 bases: TGTGCCAGCAGCCTGTACGATCAAAACATTCAGTACCTC. Its protein is CASSLYDQNIQYL.

The rearrangement uses TRBV6-2 or TRBV6-3 and TRBJ2-1, with D possibly TRBD1 on 6 matching bases. The V gene lost 6 bases and the J gene lost 0 bases, with 12 bases spanning the gap. Looked up from germline, CDR1 is MNHEY and CDR2 is SVGEGT. This CDR3 comprises 15 residues. CDR3 bases: TGTGCCAGCAGCCGCACAGGGCGCTCCTACAATGAGCAGTTCTTC. This encodes CASSRTGRSYNEQFF.

This clonotype was seen ten or more times. This rearrangement joins TRBV29-1 to TRBJ2-7, with a possible D match to TRBD2 (6 bases). From germline, CDR1 is SQVTM and CDR2 ANQGSEA. The CDR3 contains 13 residues. V lost 5 bases and J 6 bases, leaving 17 bases between the germline ends. This chain's CDR3 is CSVRTGERREQYF. The DNA for the CDR3 is TGCAGCGTTAGGACGGGGGAGCGCCGCGAGCAGTACTTC.

The rearrangement joins TRBV5-1 to TRBJ2-1; TRBD1 might be the D (6 bases). The V and J ends lost 1 base and 8 bases respectively, with 16 bases between them. The V gene's germline CDR1 is SGHRS and CDR2 YFSETQ. The CDR3 runs to 15 residues. The CDR3 bases are TGCGCCAGCAGCTTGAATCAGGGGAATATATATGAGCAGTTCTTC. Protein product: CASSLNQGNIYEQFF.

This clonotype has a handful of counts. V usage is TRBV20-1 and J usage is TRBJ1-5; D is undetermined. The CDR3 contains 15 residues. In germline, CDR1 is DFQATT, CDR2 SNEGSKA (reference sequence). V was clipped by 4 bases and J by 0 bases, with 13 bases between them. The CDR3 DNA follows: TGCAGTGCTACGTCGACAACTAGTAGCAATCAGCCCCAGCATTTT. Protein product: CSATSTTSSNQPQHF.

This sequence joins TRBV12-3 or TRBV12-4 and TRBJ2-1; 7 nucleotides agree with TRBD2. V was clipped by 5 bases and J by 10 bases; unmatched bases: 5. This CDR3 region has 12 residues. The CDR3 bases are TGTGCCAGCAGTGCGACTAGCTACGAGCAGTTCTTC. Its translation: CASSATSYEQFF.

The rearrangement uses TRBV7-9 and TRBJ2-7, with D possibly matching TRBD2 (6 bases). The CDR3 is 12 residues long. Germline assignment: CDR1 SEHNR and CDR2 FQNEAQ (reference sequence). Trimming pared 5 bases from V and 7 bases from J, leaving 12 bases between. In DNA form, the CDR3 reads TGTGCCAGCAGCCAACCCGCGGGAGAGCAGTACTTC. This gives the protein CASSQPAGEQYF.

This clonotype was detected ten times or more. The chain links TRBV7-3 to TRBJ2-2; TRBD2 might be the D (5 bases). The CDR3 length is 16 residues. In germline, CDR1 is SGHTA, CDR2 FQGTGA. V lost 5 bases, J lost 0 bases, and 13 bases lay in between. CDR3 residues: CASSHTRPANTGELFF. The CDR3 coding sequence is TGTGCCAGCAGCCACACTAGACCCGCGAACACCGGGGAGCTGTTTTTT.

This clonotype was detected only a few times. V gene TRBV7-8 combines with J gene TRBJ2-1; 16 nucleotides line up with TRBD2. Losses at the gene ends were 4 bases for V and 8 bases for J; bases not matched to a gene: 8. The germline CDR1 and CDR2 sequences are SGHVS and FQNEAQ. The length of the CDR3 is 17 residues. CDR3 sequence reads: CASSSGTSGGARYEQFF. The CDR3 coding sequence is TGTGCCAGCAGCTCCGGGACTAGCGGGGGGGCAAGATATGAGCAGTTCTTC.

The sample holds a few counts of this clonotype. The chain uses TRBV6-6 and TRBJ2-1, with 12 positions matching TRBD2. Germline-derived CDR1 and CDR2 are MNHNY and SVGAGI (reference sequence). The ends lost 5 bases at V and 9 bases at J; junction bases unmatched: 5. This CDR3 has 14 residues. The CDR3 spells CASSLAGGPGEQFF. DNA for the CDR3: TGTGCCAGCAGTCTAGCGGGGGGGCCAGGTGAGCAGTTCTTC.